This entry lists 14 T cell receptor beta chains sequenced from one sample in a study of blood T cell repertoires in COVID-19. Data came from immunoSEQ multiplex PCR; TCRdb stores just in-frame clones and leaves some out. In the table there are 100,000 to 120,000 clones, 85% of which are singletons. Material for sequencing was peripheral blood. The receptors stem from a man aged 45-65 years with acute or convalescent COVID-19.

V gene TRBV3-1 (or the pseudogene TRBV3-2) combines with J gene TRBJ1-2; 7 nucleotides align to TRBD1. Germline V gene lookup returns CDR1 LGHDT and CDR2 YNNKEL (reference sequence). J lost 5 bases, V lost 3 bases, and 9 bases had no gene match. This CDR3 comprises 15 residues. Written as DNA, the CDR3 is TGTGCCAGCAGCCAGACGATGGGACAGCTATATGGCTACACCTTC. Its translation is CASSQTMGQLYGYTF.

The chain carries TRBV3-1 (or the pseudogene TRBV3-2) and TRBJ2-1; TRBD2 matches 9 bases. Losses at the gene ends were 1 base for V and 3 bases for J; bases not matched to a gene: 16. The CDR3 totals 20 residues. CDR1 and CDR2 (germline): LGHDT, YNNKEL (reference sequence). This CDR3 is CASSQVSPSGTSGFYNEQFF. Written as DNA, the CDR3 is TGTGCCAGCAGCCAAGTAAGTCCGTCGGGAACTAGCGGGTTCTACAATGAGCAGTTCTTC.

The chain couples TRBV19 to TRBJ1-2, with D tentatively TRBD1 (6 bases). CDR3 length equals 16 residues. Per germline, CDR1 LNHDA and CDR2 SQIVND (reference sequence). V lost 4 bases to trimming and J lost 4 bases, with 19 bases between them. The DNA of the CDR3 is TGTGCCAGTAGTAGGGGGATTGGGGGGGGCAGCTATGGCTACACCTTC. It specifies CASSRGIGGGSYGYTF. The variable domain in full, with the rest retrieved from reference TRBV19 and TRBJ1-2, is DGGITQSPKYLFRKEGQNVTLSCEQNLNHDAMYWYRQDPGQGLRLIYYSQIVNDFQKGDIAEGYSVSREKKESFPLTVTSAQKNPTAFYLCASSRGIGGGSYGYTFGSGTRLTVV.

In DNA, the CDR3 is TGTGCCTGGCTGGACCCACTAGGCAATGAAAAACTGTTTTTT. Its protein product is CAWLDPLGNEKLFF. This chain joins TRBV30 and TRBJ1-4; D gene unclear. The V and J ends lost 5 bases and 5 bases respectively, with 15 bases between them. Germline lookup yields CDR1 GTSNPN and CDR2 SVGIG (reference sequence). The CDR3 is 14 amino acids.

The chain couples TRBV28 to TRBJ2-2; 10 bases fit TRBD2. V gave up 5 bases and J gave up 3 bases; unmatched junction bases: 3. The CDR3 totals 15 residues. Germline loops: CDR1 MDHEN, CDR2 SYDVKM. The CDR3 loop is CASSRTSGYTGELFF. The DNA for the CDR3 is TGTGCCAGCAGTCGGACTAGCGGTTACACCGGGGAGCTGTTTTTT.

In its sample, this clone was seen once. The chain links TRBV6-5 to TRBJ1-4; 7 positions match TRBD1. V lost 0 bases and J lost 7; bases outside the gene matches: 5. This CDR3 has 15 amino acids. Germline CDR1 reads MNHEY; CDR2 reads SVGAGI. DNA for the CDR3: TGTGCCAGCAGTTACTCGAAGGGGGCGCCTGAAAAACTGTTTTTT. Its protein product is CASSYSKGAPEKLFF.

This rearrangement joins TRBV10-2 to TRBJ1-2; no firm D call. The V gene's germline CDR1 is WSHSY and CDR2 SAAADI. This CDR3 region has 15 residues. V lost 6 bases to trimming and J lost 0 bases, with 14 bases between them. The CDR3: CASSPFGRSNYGYTF. The CDR3 DNA follows: TGCGCCAGCAGCCCTTTTGGCAGGTCTAACTATGGCTACACCTTC.

The gene calls are TRBV27 and TRBJ1-5, with 9 bases lining up with TRBD1. This CDR3 is built from 15 residues. J gave up 4 bases and V 3 bases, and 4 bases lay outside the gene matches. CDR1 is MNHEY and CDR2 is SMNVEV in the germline V gene (reference sequence). The CDR3 bases are TGTGCCAGCAGTTTCCCGGACAGGGGAAATCAGCCCCAGCATTTT. Amino acid sequence: CASSFPDRGNQPQHF.

The rearrangement uses TRBV6-6 and TRBJ1-1; D gene ambiguous. The CDR3 length is 15 residues. The germline V gene has CDR1 MNHNY and CDR2 SVGAGI (reference sequence). Trimming took 1 base from V and 5 from J, leaving 14 bases between them. This CDR3 reads CASSYYPGRETEAFF. The CDR3 DNA reads as TGTGCCAGCAGTTACTACCCGGGGAGGGAGACTGAAGCTTTCTTT.

This chain connects TRBV9 to TRBJ2-3; D uncertain. CDR1 SGDLS and CDR2 YYNGEE come from the germline V gene. The ends were cut back, 4 bases at V and 6 bases at J, with 9 bases in the middle. There are 12 residues in the CDR3. This CDR3 reads CASSPNLDTQYF. The CDR3 nucleotides are TGTGCCAGCAGCCCGAACTTGGATACGCAGTATTTT.

The chain carries TRBV30 and TRBJ1-4; perhaps TRBD1 as D (5 bases). This CDR3 has 13 residues. The ends were cut back, 0 bases at V and 8 bases at J, with 10 bases in the middle. Germline V gives CDR1 GTSNPN, CDR2 SVGIG (reference sequence). The CDR3 sequence: CAWSVQDGEKLFF. The DNA of the CDR3 is TGTGCCTGGAGTGTACAGGACGGGGAAAAACTGTTTTTT. The whole variable domain, remainder taken from reference TRBV30 and TRBJ1-4, is SQTIHQWPATLVQPVGSPLSLECTVEGTSNPNLYWYRQAAGRGLQLLFYSVGIGQISSEVPQNLSASRPQDRQFILSSKKLLLSDSGFYLCAWSVQDGEKLFFGSGTQLSVL.

The gene calls are TRBV11-2 and TRBJ1-1; no firm D call. The CDR3 length is 12 residues. The germline CDR1 and CDR2 sequences are SGHAT and FQNNGV. The V gene lost 5 bases and the J gene lost 6 bases, with 10 bases spanning the gap. The CDR3 DNA reads as TGTGCCAGCAGCATCAGGTACCCTGAAGCTTTCTTT. This translates into CASSIRYPEAFF. The variable domain in full, completed from reference TRBV11-2 and TRBJ1-1, reads EAGVAQSPRYKIIEKRQSVAFWCNPISGHATLYWYQQILGQGPKLLIQFQNNGVVDDSQLPKDRFSAERLKGVDSTLKIQPAKLEDSAVYLCASSIRYPEAFFGQGTRLTVV.

This chain connects TRBV7-9 to TRBJ2-2; 8 nucleotides agree with TRBD1. There are 15 residues in the CDR3. V lost 6 bases, J lost 7 bases, and 10 bases stayed unmatched. Germline V gene lookup returns CDR1 SEHNR and CDR2 FQNEAQ (reference sequence). The chain's CDR3 is CASRLKDRENGELFF. The CDR3 DNA reads TGTGCCAGCAGACTTAAGGACAGGGAGAACGGGGAGCTGTTTTTT.

The V gene is TRBV24-1, the J gene TRBJ1-6; possibly TRBD1 for D (6 bases). Germline assignment: CDR1 KGHDR and CDR2 SFDVKD. V was clipped by 2 bases and J by 0 bases, with 16 bases between them. CDR3 length: 19 amino acids. The CDR3 DNA reads TGTGCCACCAGTGATTACCCGGGACACCTGAGCTCCTATAATTCACCCCTCCACTTT. Its translation: CATSDYPGHLSSYNSPLHF.